This TCR beta chain was sequenced for a study of T cells in localized non-small cell lung cancer. A word on this clone: What it recognizes is unknown.

Libraries were prepared by immunoSEQ multiplex PCR; TCRdb keeps only in-frame clonotypes and omits some of them. The table records about 57,000 clones, approximately 93% of them present only once. The study, taken as a whole, reports: Among the tissues sampled, uninvolved adjacent lung had the highest T cell clonality, above tumor.

The CDR3 runs to 13 residues. Germline CDR1 and CDR2: SGHAT and FQNNGV. The V and J ends lost 9 bases and 1 base respectively, with 12 bases between them. This sample comprised peripheral blood, obtained before any cancer treatment. The chain carries TRBV11-2 and TRBJ2-5; a possible D gene is TRBD2 (6 bases). The sequence came from a man aged 40-75 years with stage I lung adenocarcinoma. Here the CDR3 DNA reads TGTGCCAGTAGGAGGGCCCTCCAAGAGACCCAGTACTTC. Translating it yields CASRRALQETQYF.